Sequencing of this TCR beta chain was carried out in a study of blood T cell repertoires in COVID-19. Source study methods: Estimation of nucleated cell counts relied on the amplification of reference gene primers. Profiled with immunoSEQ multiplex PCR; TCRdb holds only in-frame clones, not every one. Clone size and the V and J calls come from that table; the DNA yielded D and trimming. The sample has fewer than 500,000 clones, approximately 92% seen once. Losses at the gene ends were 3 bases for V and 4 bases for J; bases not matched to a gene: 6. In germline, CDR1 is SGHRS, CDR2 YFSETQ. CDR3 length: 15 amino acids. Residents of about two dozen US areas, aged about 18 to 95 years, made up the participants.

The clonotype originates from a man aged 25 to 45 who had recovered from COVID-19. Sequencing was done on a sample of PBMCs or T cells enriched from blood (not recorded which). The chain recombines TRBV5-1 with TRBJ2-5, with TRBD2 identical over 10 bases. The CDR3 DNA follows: TGCGCCAGCAGCTCACTAGCGGGACCCCCAGAGACCCAGTACTTC. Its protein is CASSSLAGPPETQYF.